These 20 T cell receptor beta chains originate from one sample sequenced in a study of CD8+ T cells in alopecia areata. Investigators isolated RNA and reverse transcribed it into cDNA to act as the sequencing template. Here immunoSEQ multiplex PCR was the method, and the copy in TCRdb shows in-frame clones only, minus some. The sample carries 190,000 or so clones, about 62% recorded once. This sample's treatment: oral pan-JAK inhibitor, 5-10 mg twice daily. This specimen was CD4+ T cells sorted from blood, taken at week 24, from a patient treated with tofacitinib. Receptor source: a human donor with alopecia areata.

The gene calls are TRBV7-2 and TRBJ1-2; no clear D. CDR1 is SGHTA and CDR2 is FQGNSA in the germline V gene. This CDR3 is built from 11 residues. Trimming removed 5 bases from V and 4 bases from J, with 5 bases in between. The chain's CDR3 is CASSKSYGYTF. CDR3 coding DNA: TGTGCCAGCAGCAAAAGCTATGGCTACACCTTC.

The chain recombines TRBV7-2 with TRBJ2-3; no reliable D call. The germline V gene encodes CDR1 SGHTA and CDR2 FQGNSA. The CDR3 is 15 amino acids. Trimming took 5 bases from V and 0 from J, leaving 12 bases between them. As DNA, the CDR3 is TGTGCCAGCAGCCGACATTTGGATAGCACAGATACGCAGTATTTT. Amino acid sequence: CASSRHLDSTDTQYF.

This chain uses TRBV27 with TRBJ2-1, with 9 bases lining up with TRBD2. The trim removed 8 bases at V and 2 bases at J, leaving 4 bases unmatched. Germline-derived CDR1 and CDR2 are MNHEY and SMNVEV (reference sequence). The CDR3 has 14 amino acids. The CDR3 region is CASQPSGTYNEQFF. The CDR3 nucleotides read TGTGCCAGCCAACCTAGCGGGACCTACAATGAGCAGTTCTTC.

This chain connects TRBV6-6 to TRBJ2-3; 8 nucleotides align to TRBD1. Germline CDR1 reads MNHNY; CDR2 reads SVGAGI (reference sequence). The CDR3 sequence is 15 residues long. Trimming took 4 bases from V and 0 from J; bases not matched to a gene: 3. CDR3 nucleotide sequence: TGTGCCAGCAGTTCTCGGACAGGGAGCACAGATACGCAGTATTTT. Translation gives CASSSRTGSTDTQYF.

The J gene is TRBJ2-5, the V gene TRBV7-6; D is unclear. The ends were cut back, 3 bases at V and 2 bases at J, with 7 bases in the middle. The CDR3 is made up of 13 amino acids. The germline V gene encodes CDR1 SGHVS and CDR2 FNYEAQ. The CDR3, as DNA: TGTGCCAGCAGCTTGGGCTATCAAGAGACCCAGTACTTC. Its protein is CASSLGYQETQYF.

The chain links TRBV13 to TRBJ2-7; TRBD2 might be the D (5 bases). The CDR3 is made up of 14 amino acids. V lost 0 bases, J lost 6 bases, and 12 bases lay in between. CDR1 is PRHDT and CDR2 is FYEKMQ in the germline V gene (reference sequence). CDR3 bases: TGTGCCAGCAGCTTAGGCTTAGAAGGGAGCGAGCAGTACTTC. The encoded protein is CASSLGLEGSEQYF.

This chain uses TRBV4-3 with TRBJ2-7, with D possibly matching TRBD1 (8 bases). Germline loops: CDR1 LGHNA, CDR2 YSLEER. CDR3 length: 16 residues. Trimming took 2 bases from V and 4 from J, leaving 18 bases between them. The CDR3: CASSQSIRGRGYEQYF. The DNA for the CDR3 is TGCGCCAGCAGCCAATCGATCAGGGGGCGGGGGTACGAGCAGTACTTC.

This clone was seen a single time. V and J are TRBV28 and TRBJ1-5, with 8 bases lining up with TRBD1. V shed 3 bases and J 6 bases; nucleotides not matched to a gene: 13. Germline V gene lookup returns CDR1 MDHEN and CDR2 SYDVKM. The CDR3 is 17 residues long. The CDR3 is CASSLSAQGVVSQPQHF. DNA of the CDR3: TGTGCCAGCAGTTTGTCAGCACAGGGGGTTGTTAGTCAGCCCCAGCATTTT.

The chain uses TRBV4-3 and TRBJ2-7; D might be TRBD1 or TRBD2, each matching 5 bases. The CDR3 runs to 17 residues. Germline V gives CDR1 LGHNA, CDR2 YSLEER. Between the trimmed V and J ends, which lost 4 bases and 0 bases, there was a span of 19 bases. CDR3 protein: CASSLTASGRTSYEQYF. CDR3 nucleotides: TGCGCCAGCAGCCTTACTGCTTCGGGACGCACCTCCTACGAGCAGTACTTC.

The rearrangement joins TRBV6-5 to TRBJ2-5; no clear D. CDR3 size: 12 residues. With 6 bases removed from V and 5 bases from J, the gap between germline ends came to 10 bases. CDR1 is MNHEY, CDR2 SVGAGI, per germline. CDR3 amino acids: CASSHPPETQYF. CDR3 coding DNA: TGTGCCAGCAGCCACCCCCCCGAGACCCAGTACTTC.

J is TRBJ1-2 and V is TRBV16; D ambiguous. V was pared by 4 bases and J by 0 bases, with 12 bases between. The germline CDR1 and CDR2 sequences are KGHSY and FQNENV. This CDR3 has 15 residues. The CDR3 reads CASSRPGNANYGYTF. DNA for the CDR3: TGTGCCAGCAGCCGCCCGGGGAACGCTAACTATGGCTACACCTTC.

This clone was seen only a few times. The V gene is TRBV6-5, the J gene TRBJ2-5, with TRBD2 as a possible D gene (5 bases). Trimming removed 8 bases from V and 5 bases from J, with 9 bases in between. CDR3 length: 11 amino acids. In germline, CDR1 is MNHEY, CDR2 SVGAGI. The CDR3 sequence: CASATGETQYF. In nucleotides, the CDR3 is TGTGCCAGCGCGACGGGGGAGACCCAGTACTTC.

This clone has more than one count but fewer than ten. The chain is built from TRBV4-1 and TRBJ1-1; D unresolved. V was trimmed by 4 bases and J by 0 bases, leaving 9 bases between them. CDR1 is MGHRA and CDR2 is YSYEKL in the germline V gene. The CDR3 has 14 residues. The CDR3 sequence is CASSRGTVNTEAFF. The CDR3, as DNA: TGCGCCAGCAGCCGAGGTACAGTGAACACTGAAGCTTTCTTT.

The chain recombines TRBV25-1 with TRBJ2-7; perhaps TRBD2 as D (6 bases). The V end was cut by 4 bases, the J end by 2 bases, with 18 bases between. This CDR3 is built from 16 residues. Germline loops: CDR1 MGHDK, CDR2 SYGVNS. In DNA, the CDR3 is TGTGCCAGCAGTGGGGGTGGGCTAGCGCTGCCCTACGAGCAGTACTTC. This translates into CASSGGGLALPYEQYF.

In this sample, this clone turned up once. The rearrangement links TRBV28 to TRBJ2-7; the D gene could be TRBD1 or TRBD2 (6 bases each). The germline V and J ends were trimmed by 8 bases and 3 bases, with 14 bases remaining between them. CDR1 and CDR2 from the germline V gene are MDHEN and SYDVKM. The length of the CDR3 is 13 residues. As DNA, the CDR3 is TGTGCCAGCGGGTGGGGGGCGTTCTACGAGCAGTACTTC. Amino acids: CASGWGAFYEQYF.

The CDR3 loop is CASSLGLGGVLYNSPLHF. The CDR3 DNA is TGTGCCAGCAGCTTAGGCCTAGGGGGCGTTCTGTATAATTCACCCCTCCACTTT. J is TRBJ1-6 and V is TRBV7-2; 7 bases align to TRBD1. Germline values: CDR1 SGHTA, CDR2 FQGNSA. Trimming at V came to 1 base and at J to 4 bases, leaving 10 bases not matched to a gene. This CDR3 comprises 18 residues.

This clone was detected a few times. This chain connects TRBV4-1 to TRBJ2-1; D is possibly TRBD1 (5 bases). Trimming pared 5 bases from V and 2 bases from J, leaving 16 bases between. The length of the CDR3 is 16 residues. Germline lookup yields CDR1 MGHRA and CDR2 YSYEKL. The CDR3 protein is CASSAYQGRTYNEQFF. CDR3 DNA sequence: TGCGCCAGCAGCGCCTACCAGGGTAGAACCTACAATGAGCAGTTCTTC.

The V call is TRBV30, the J call TRBJ1-2, with TRBD1 matching 8 bases. The CDR3 is made up of 11 amino acids. The V gene's germline CDR1 is GTSNPN and CDR2 SVGIG (reference sequence). V trimming: 3 bases; J trimming: 8 bases; junction bases outside the gene matches: 2. The CDR3, as DNA: TGTGCCTGGAGCCCAGGGGGCGGCTACACCTTC. Encoded protein: CAWSPGGGYTF.

The chain recombines TRBV6-5 with TRBJ2-1; D perhaps matches TRBD1 (6 bases). Germline CDR1 MNHEY, CDR2 SVGAGI. Deletions cut 7 bases from V and 2 bases from J, with 15 bases between. The CDR3 has 15 amino acids. The CDR3 sequence: CASTSGTNTYNEQFF. The DNA for the CDR3 is TGTGCCAGCACCTCCGGGACAAACACCTACAATGAGCAGTTCTTC.

The chain combines TRBV25-1 with TRBJ2-5; D unclear. Germline lookup yields CDR1 MGHDK and CDR2 SYGVNS. The CDR3 contains 12 residues. Trimming cost V 3 bases and J 6 bases, with 8 bases left between them. The CDR3 is CASSEVRKTQYF. The CDR3 DNA sequence: TGTGCCAGCAGTGAGGTGAGGAAGACCCAGTACTTC.